This passage covers 27 T cell receptor beta chains from one sample sequenced in a study of T cell clones after liver transplantation. The repertoire was sequenced with immunoSEQ multiplex PCR; TCRdb's copy has only in-frame clones and lacks some. The table has 40,000 to 55,000 clones, 85% to 90% seen once. Specimen: CD4+ T cells from blood, collected 24 months after liver transplant. These receptors were obtained from a human patient who received a liver transplant. Some T cells could come from the graft donor.

The chain uses TRBV25-1 and TRBJ1-5; D call uncertain. Trimming cost V 4 bases and J 4 bases, with 5 bases left between them. The CDR3 length is 12 residues. CDR1 and CDR2 (germline): MGHDK, SYGVNS. CDR3 nucleotide sequence: TGTGCCAGCAGTGCGATTAATCAGCCCCAGCATTTT. Protein product: CASSAINQPQHF.

This clone was seen once. The V call is TRBV5-1, the J call TRBJ2-2, with 9 positions matching TRBD2. The CDR3 runs 16 residues. V shed 4 bases and J 5 bases; nucleotides not matched to a gene: 9. The germline V gene has CDR1 SGHRS and CDR2 YFSETQ. CDR3 sequence reads: CASSAPSGRSTGELFF. The CDR3 DNA is TGCGCCAGCAGCGCCCCCAGCGGGAGGTCAACCGGGGAGCTGTTTTTT.

J is TRBJ2-1 and V is TRBV11-2, with a possible D match to TRBD1 (5 bases). CDR1 is SGHAT and CDR2 is FQNNGV in the germline V gene. CDR3 length: 17 residues. Trimming took off 4 bases at V and 7 bases at J, with 23 bases between the two ends. The CDR3 bases are TGTGCCAGCAGCTCGCCCTCCGGGTTAGGGGCGAGGAATGAGCAGTTCTTC. This translates into CASSSPSGLGARNEQFF.

V is TRBV19 and J is TRBJ1-4; 10 nucleotides align to TRBD1. There are 15 residues in the CDR3. Germline CDR1 LNHDA, CDR2 SQIVND (reference sequence). Germline trimming cut 4 bases from V and 6 bases from J; bases unmatched to any gene: 5. CDR3 protein: CASSTPGTGDEKLFF. The CDR3 DNA reads TGTGCCAGTAGTACCCCCGGGACAGGGGATGAAAAACTGTTTTTT.

V gene TRBV7-2 combines with J gene TRBJ1-1; unclear D gene. V was clipped by 3 bases and J by 2 bases, with 19 bases between them. In germline, CDR1 is SGHTA, CDR2 FQGNSA. The CDR3 extends over 17 amino acids. The CDR3 region is CASSLTDRGRANTEAFF. CDR3 DNA sequence: TGTGCCAGCAGCTTGACCGACCGAGGAAGGGCCAACACTGAAGCTTTCTTT.

This chain uses TRBV7-9 with TRBJ2-7; 9 bases are a match to TRBD1. CDR3 length: 14 amino acids. Germline V gives CDR1 SEHNR, CDR2 FQNEAQ (reference sequence). The V and J ends lost 0 bases and 3 bases, in that order; junction bases with no gene match: 0. This CDR3 reads CASSLAGQGYEQYF. For the CDR3, the DNA is TGTGCCAGCAGCTTAGCGGGACAGGGCTACGAGCAGTACTTC.

The V gene is TRBV27, the J gene TRBJ1-5; 7 bases are a match to TRBD1. The CDR3 sequence is 13 residues long. V lost 6 bases to trimming and J lost 11 bases; unmatched junction nucleotides: 10. Germline loops: CDR1 MNHEY, CDR2 SMNVEV (reference sequence). The CDR3 DNA is TGTGCCAGCAGCTTGACGGGACAGAGGTCCCAGCATTTT. Protein: CASSLTGQRSQHF.

This chain joins TRBV5-1 and TRBJ2-2; unclear D gene. V was shortened by 1 base and J by 7 bases, with 8 bases between the two germline ends. The CDR3 sequence is 13 residues long. Germline V gives CDR1 SGHRS, CDR2 YFSETQ. The DNA of the CDR3 is TGCGCCAGCAGCTTGTCAACCAGCGGGGAGCTGTTTTTT. Translated, it gives CASSLSTSGELFF.

The chain recombines TRBV7-2 with TRBJ2-2, with no clear D. Trimming removed 1 base from V and 5 bases from J, with 11 bases in between. The germline V gene encodes CDR1 SGHTA and CDR2 FQGNSA. This CDR3 has 15 amino acids. CDR3: CASSLGFLGTGELFF. The CDR3 nucleotides are TGTGCCAGCAGCTTAGGGTTCTTAGGGACCGGGGAGCTGTTTTTT.

This clone was seen a single time. J is TRBJ1-6 and V is TRBV4-2, with a tentative D call TRBD1 (5 bases). Trimming stripped 0 bases from V and 8 bases from J, with 14 bases between. The CDR3 has 16 amino acids. CDR1 is LGHNA and CDR2 is YNFKEQ in the germline V gene. CDR3 coding DNA: TGTGCCAGCAGCCAAGATCAGAGACAGCTATATTCACCCCTCCACTTT. This codes for CASSQDQRQLYSPLHF.

V and J are TRBV7-2 and TRBJ2-1; weak D call: TRBD2 (6 bases). The CDR3 has 13 residues. Germline loops: CDR1 SGHTA, CDR2 FQGNSA. The V end was cut by 3 bases, the J end by 6 bases, with 9 bases between. The CDR3 is CASSFTSTNEQFF. The CDR3 DNA follows: TGTGCCAGCAGCTTCACTAGCACCAATGAGCAGTTCTTC.

This chain links TRBV29-1 with TRBJ2-1; 11 bases are a match to TRBD1. V shed 2 bases and J 8 bases; nucleotides not matched to a gene: 11. The CDR3 totals 16 residues. CDR1 and CDR2 (germline): SQVTM, ANQGSEA. CDR3 amino acids: CSVEKDRGRYFDEQFF. CDR3 nucleotide sequence: TGCAGCGTTGAAAAGGACAGGGGGCGATATTTTGATGAGCAGTTCTTC.

This chain connects TRBV5-1 to TRBJ1-5, with D perhaps TRBD1 (5 bases). The CDR3 contains 15 residues. Germline V gene sequence: CDR1 SGHRS, CDR2 YFSETQ. V dropped 3 bases and J dropped 0 bases, with 10 bases sitting between them. CDR3 sequence reads: CASSWGGNSNQPQHF. DNA for the CDR3: TGCGCCAGCAGCTGGGGCGGCAATAGCAATCAGCCCCAGCATTTT. Based on the CDR3 plus reference TRBV5-1 and TRBJ1-5, the full variable domain is KAGVTQTPRYLIKTRGQQVTLSCSPISGHRSVSWYQQTPGQGLQFLFEYFSETQRNKGNFPGRFSGRQFSNSRSEMNVSTLELGDSALYLCASSWGGNSNQPQHFGDGTRLSIL.

The J gene is TRBJ2-7, the V gene TRBV6-5, with D possibly matching TRBD2 (6 bases). Germline V gives CDR1 MNHEY, CDR2 SVGAGI. Trimming took off 4 bases at V and 4 bases at J, with 17 bases between the two ends. The CDR3 extends over 15 amino acids. In DNA, the CDR3 is TGTGCCAGCAGTTCCGTCGGGGGAGGAATATACGAGCAGTACTTC. Amino acid sequence: CASSSVGGGIYEQYF.

V gene TRBV5-1 combines with J gene TRBJ1-4, with no clear D. CDR3 length: 15 residues. V dropped 1 base and J dropped 4 bases, with 11 bases sitting between them. From germline, CDR1 is SGHRS and CDR2 YFSETQ. The CDR3 sequence is CASSLSRRYNEKLFF. The CDR3 coding sequence is TGCGCCAGCAGCTTGAGTCGCAGGTATAATGAAAAACTGTTTTTT.

This chain joins TRBV21-1 and TRBJ2-3; the table assigns TRBD2, which was not confirmed against the DNA. TRBV21-1 is recorded as a pseudogene. The CDR3 contains 20 residues. The CDR3 sequence: CASSKEGTSGRARGTDTQYF. Written as DNA, the CDR3 is TGTGCCAGCAGCAAAGAGGGGACTAGCGGGAGGGCCAGGGGCACAGATACGCAGTATTTT.

With regard to this clone: The sample has other DNA sequences that encode this CDR3 too. The V gene is TRBV5-8, the J gene TRBJ1-2, with D unclear. Germline CDR1 SGHTS, CDR2 YDEGEE. This CDR3 has 14 residues. V lost 0 bases and J 4 bases, leaving 10 bases between the germline ends. The CDR3 DNA reads TGTGCCAGCAGCTTGGCTGGCAGTACCTATGGCTACACCTTC. Its translation is CASSLAGSTYGYTF.

This chain joins TRBV7-3 and TRBJ2-1; unclear D gene. CDR1 and CDR2 (germline): SGHTA, FQGTGA. This CDR3 contains 16 residues. Trimming removed 5 bases at V and 0 bases at J, with 14 bases between. CDR3 sequence reads: CASSPFGLSSYNEQFF. CDR3 sequence (DNA): TGTGCCAGCAGCCCCTTTGGGCTGAGCTCCTACAATGAGCAGTTCTTC.

This sequence joins TRBV15 and TRBJ2-7; the match to TRBD2 covers 11 bases. Germline V gene lookup returns CDR1 LNHNV and CDR2 YYDKDF (reference sequence). The CDR3 covers 15 residues. V shed 5 bases, J shed 2 bases, and the junction held 5 bases outside the gene matches. This CDR3 is CATSGLTSGAYEQYF. CDR3 bases: TGTGCCACCAGCGGCCTGACTAGCGGGGCCTACGAGCAGTACTTC.

The gene calls are TRBV6-6 and TRBJ2-1; 7 bases are a match to TRBD1. Germline V gene lookup returns CDR1 MNHNY and CDR2 SVGAGI (reference sequence). The ends lost 2 bases at V and 4 bases at J; junction bases unmatched: 2. There are 14 residues in the CDR3. CDR3 DNA: TGTGCCAGCAGTTACGCAGGGGGATACAATGAGCAGTTCTTC. This codes for CASSYAGGYNEQFF.

The V gene is TRBV6-1, the J gene TRBJ1-2; D is unclear. The V gene's germline CDR1 is MNHNS and CDR2 SASEGT. Trimming removed 2 bases from V and 8 bases from J, with 12 bases in between. This CDR3 spans 13 amino acids. CDR3 bases: TGTGCCAGCAGTGAACTGACGGTGAGGGGCTACACCTTC. It yields the protein CASSELTVRGYTF.

This clone was observed once. The V and J genes are TRBV28 and TRBJ2-2; D is unclear. Germline V lookup: CDR1 MDHEN, CDR2 SYDVKM. The CDR3 is 19 residues long. The V end lost 5 bases, the J end lost 0 bases, and 22 bases lay between the germline ends. The CDR3 here is CASSLTPAGPSSNTGELFF. CDR3 in DNA: TGTGCCAGCAGTCTGACACCCGCAGGTCCCTCCTCGAACACCGGGGAGCTGTTTTTT.

The chain combines TRBV6-5 with TRBJ2-5; no clear D. V lost 2 bases to trimming and J lost 2 bases, with 12 bases between them. CDR1 and CDR2 from the germline V gene are MNHEY and SVGAGI. The CDR3 consists of 15 residues. This CDR3 reads CASSYAAGNQETQYF. The CDR3 bases are TGTGCCAGCAGTTACGCCGCAGGAAATCAAGAGACCCAGTACTTC.

The gene calls are TRBV23-1 and TRBJ2-1, with TRBD1 matching over 9 bases. TRBV23-1 is an ORF for which the function is uncertain. The V segment lost 0 bases and the J segment 7 bases; nucleotides outside the gene matches: 13. The CDR3 is 18 residues long. DNA of the CDR3: TGCGCCAGCAGTCAATCGGACCCCCACAGGGGGCTTAAGAATGAGCAGTTCTTC. Translating gives CASSQSDPHRGLKNEQFF.

V is TRBV7-8 and J is TRBJ2-7; 7 bases are a match to TRBD1. The CDR3 extends over 13 amino acids. Losses at the gene ends were 5 bases for V and 0 bases for J; bases not matched to a gene: 1. Germline CDR1 and CDR2: SGHVS and FQNEAQ. The CDR3 DNA sequence: TGTGCCAGCAGCCGGGACAGCTCCTACGAGCAGTACTTC. Translation: CASSRDSSYEQYF.

The rearrangement uses TRBV7-9 and TRBJ2-7; D uncertain. The CDR3 covers 14 residues. V was pared by 2 bases and J by 0 bases, with 8 bases between. Germline assignment: CDR1 SEHNR and CDR2 FQNEAQ (reference sequence). The CDR3 loop is CASSLTVSSYEQYF. Written as DNA, the CDR3 is TGTGCCAGCAGCTTAACCGTTAGCTCCTACGAGCAGTACTTC.

The V call is TRBV7-8, the J call TRBJ2-7; D is possibly TRBD2 (5 bases). With 1 base removed from V and 3 bases from J, the gap between germline ends came to 10 bases. Germline V gene data show CDR1 as SGHVS and CDR2 as FQNEAQ. The CDR3 is made up of 14 amino acids. The CDR3 DNA follows: TGTGCCAGCAGCTTAGTCTCTCGGGGCTACGAGCAGTACTTC. Its translation is CASSLVSRGYEQYF.